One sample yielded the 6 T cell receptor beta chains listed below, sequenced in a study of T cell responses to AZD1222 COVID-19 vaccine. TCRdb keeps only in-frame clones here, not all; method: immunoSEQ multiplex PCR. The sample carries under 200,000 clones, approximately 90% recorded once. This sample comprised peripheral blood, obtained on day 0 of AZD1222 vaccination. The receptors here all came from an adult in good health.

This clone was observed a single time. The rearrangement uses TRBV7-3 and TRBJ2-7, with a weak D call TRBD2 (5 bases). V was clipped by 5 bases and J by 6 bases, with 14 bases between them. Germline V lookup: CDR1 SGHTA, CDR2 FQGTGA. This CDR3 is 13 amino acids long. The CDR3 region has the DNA TGTGCCAGCAGCCTTCCTGAGAGCGGCGAGCAGTACTTC. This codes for CASSLPESGEQYF.

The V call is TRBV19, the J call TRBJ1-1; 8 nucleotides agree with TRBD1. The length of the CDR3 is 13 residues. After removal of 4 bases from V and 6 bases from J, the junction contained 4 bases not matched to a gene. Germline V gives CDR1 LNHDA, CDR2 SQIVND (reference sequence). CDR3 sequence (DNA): TGTGCCAGTAGTACCGGACAGGGCGCTGAAGCTTTCTTT. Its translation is CASSTGQGAEAFF.

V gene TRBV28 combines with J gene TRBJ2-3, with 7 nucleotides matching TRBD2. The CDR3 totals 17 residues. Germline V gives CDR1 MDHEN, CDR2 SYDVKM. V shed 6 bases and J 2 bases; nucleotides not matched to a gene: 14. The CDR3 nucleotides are TGTGCCAGCAGGACGACCGCCGGGGCGGGGGACACAGATACGCAGTATTTT. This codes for CASRTTAGAGDTDTQYF.

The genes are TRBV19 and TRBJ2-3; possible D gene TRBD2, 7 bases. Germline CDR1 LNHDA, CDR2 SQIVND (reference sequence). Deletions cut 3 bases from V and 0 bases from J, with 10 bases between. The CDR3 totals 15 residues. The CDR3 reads CASSMAGASTDTQYF. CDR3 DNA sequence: TGTGCCAGTAGTATGGCGGGGGCTAGCACAGATACGCAGTATTTT.

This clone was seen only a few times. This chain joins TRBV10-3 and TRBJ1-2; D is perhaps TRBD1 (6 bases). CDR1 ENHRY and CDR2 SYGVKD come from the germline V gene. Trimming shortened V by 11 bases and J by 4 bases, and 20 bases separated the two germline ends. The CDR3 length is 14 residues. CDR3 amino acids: CAYLNPTGVYGYTF. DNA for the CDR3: TGTGCCTATCTTAACCCGACAGGCGTCTATGGCTACACCTTC.

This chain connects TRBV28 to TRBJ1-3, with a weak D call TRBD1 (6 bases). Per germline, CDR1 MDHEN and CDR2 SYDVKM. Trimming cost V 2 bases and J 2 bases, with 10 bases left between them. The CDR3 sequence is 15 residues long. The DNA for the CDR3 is TGTGCCAGCAGTTTAGGGCCAGGGGCTGGAAACACCATATATTTT. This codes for CASSLGPGAGNTIYF.